A single sample is the source of the 15 T cell receptor beta chains below, sequenced in a study of cytomegalovirus exposure and HLA in healthy donors. A multiplex PCR was run with 60 Vbeta primers and 13 Jbeta primers. Assay: immunoSEQ multiplex PCR; the TCRdb copy retains only in-frame clones and omits some. The sample records about 150,000 clones, roughly 82% being singletons. The sequenced sample consisted of PBMCs. Receptors originate from a woman aged 45 to 65 in good health and CMV-seropositive.

The rearrangement links TRBV2 to TRBJ2-3, with D perhaps matching TRBD2 (5 bases). Germline loops: CDR1 SNHLY, CDR2 FYNNEI. The ends were cut back, 0 bases at V and 4 bases at J, with 17 bases in the middle. This CDR3 has 17 amino acids. CDR3 in DNA: TGTGCCAGCAGTGAAGCCTTTGGACGCCCCGGGGCAGATACGCAGTATTTT. It yields the protein CASSEAFGRPGADTQYF. The full variable domain, rest sourced from reference TRBV2 and TRBJ2-3, is EPEVTQTPSHQVTQMGQEVILRCVPISNHLYFYWYRQILGQKVEFLVSFYNNEISEKSEIFDDQFSVERPDGSNFTLKIRSTKLEDSAMYFCASSEAFGRPGADTQYFGPGTRLTVL.

V gene TRBV15 combines with J gene TRBJ1-4, with D maybe TRBD1 (6 bases). Per germline, CDR1 LNHNV and CDR2 YYDKDF (reference sequence). The CDR3 length is 16 residues. V lost 1 base, J lost 7 bases, and 16 bases lay in between. CDR3 loop: CATSRGWGGAGEKLFF. The CDR3 DNA is TGTGCCACCAGCAGAGGGTGGGGGGGCGCGGGTGAAAAACTGTTTTTT.

The table lists this clone with a count of one. The chain recombines TRBV5-6 with TRBJ2-7, with D perhaps matching TRBD2 (6 bases). V shed 3 bases and J shed 1 base, with 8 bases lying between them. CDR1 and CDR2 (germline): SGHDT, YYEEEE. CDR3 size: 13 residues. CDR3 sequence reads: CASSWGRSYEQYF. For the CDR3, the DNA is TGTGCCAGCAGCTGGGGGAGGTCCTACGAGCAGTACTTC.

V is TRBV4-2 and J is TRBJ2-1, with D perhaps TRBD2 (5 bases). Trimming stripped 2 bases from V and 8 bases from J, with 19 bases between. The CDR3 runs 16 residues. Germline V gene data show CDR1 as LGHNA and CDR2 as YNFKEQ. The CDR3 loop is CASSQSRGGIGHEQFF. In nucleotides, the CDR3 is TGTGCCAGCAGCCAAAGTCGAGGAGGCATAGGGCATGAGCAGTTCTTC.

V is TRBV15 and J is TRBJ2-7; D not certain. Trimming left V 1 base short and J 0 bases short, with 13 bases between. The CDR3 is 16 amino acids. CDR1 and CDR2 from the germline V gene are LNHNV and YYDKDF (reference sequence). CDR3 sequence (DNA): TGTGCCACCAGCAGAGGCGCCGTCCCTAGCTCCTACGAGCAGTACTTC. It translates to CATSRGAVPSSYEQYF.

J is TRBJ2-7 and V is TRBV5-1; 8 nucleotides line up with TRBD2. Trimming at V came to 4 bases and at J to 0 bases, leaving 6 bases not matched to a gene. The CDR3 sequence is 15 residues long. The germline V gene has CDR1 SGHRS and CDR2 YFSETQ. The CDR3 DNA reads as TGCGCCAGCAGCCTGCACAGCGGGGGCTCCTACGAGCAGTACTTC. Its translation is CASSLHSGGSYEQYF.

The chain couples TRBV11-3 to TRBJ2-7; maybe TRBD2 (5 bases). The length of the CDR3 is 15 residues. CDR1 SGHNT and CDR2 YENEEA come from the germline V gene. V was trimmed by 1 base and J by 0 bases, leaving 10 bases between them. CDR3 amino acids: CASSLGVSDSYEQYF. In DNA, the CDR3 is TGTGCCAGCAGCTTAGGAGTTAGCGACTCCTACGAGCAGTACTTC.

CDR3 in amino acids: CSGPETDESSNYGYTF. CDR3 DNA: TGCAGCGGGCCCGAGACAGACGAGAGTAGTAACTATGGCTACACCTTC. The chain is built from TRBV29-1 and TRBJ1-2; weak D call: TRBD1 (5 bases). The CDR3 is made up of 16 amino acids. Per the germline V gene, CDR1 is SQVTM and CDR2 is ANQGSEA. With 7 bases removed from V and 1 base from J, the gap between germline ends came to 22 bases.

This chain links TRBV5-1 with TRBJ2-3; the D is unclear. Germline CDR1 and CDR2: SGHRS and YFSETQ. Trimming cost V 3 bases and J 2 bases, with 7 bases left between them. CDR3 size: 13 residues. DNA of the CDR3: TGCGCCAGCAGCTACAGCTCCACAGATACGCAGTATTTT. As protein: CASSYSSTDTQYF.

The rearrangement links TRBV18 to TRBJ1-2; D is ambiguous. Trimming took 2 bases from V and 7 from J, leaving 11 bases between them. This CDR3 comprises 13 residues. From germline, CDR1 is KGHSH and CDR2 LQKENI. The CDR3 protein is CASSPNNLAGYTF. CDR3 DNA: TGTGCCAGCTCACCAAATAATCTGGCTGGCTACACCTTC.

This chain uses TRBV30 with TRBJ2-7; TRBD2 might be the D (5 bases). The CDR3 is made up of 13 amino acids. The germline V gene has CDR1 GTSNPN and CDR2 SVGIG (reference sequence). Trimming left V 0 bases short and J 4 bases short, with 10 bases between. The CDR3 coding sequence is TGTGCCTGGAGTGTCAACGGGATGTACGAGCAGTACTTC. As protein: CAWSVNGMYEQYF.

This clone has a count of ten or more. The same CDR3 also results from other DNA sequences found in this sample. This chain uses TRBV6-5 with TRBJ1-1; 7 bases match TRBD1. The germline V gene encodes CDR1 MNHEY and CDR2 SVGAGI. CDR3 length equals 14 residues. V was pared by 6 bases and J by 0 bases, with 4 bases of the junction left unmatched. The chain's CDR3 is CASRPGQLNTEAFF. The DNA for the CDR3 is TGTGCCAGCAGGCCGGGACAGTTGAACACTGAAGCTTTCTTT.

The V call is TRBV9, the J call TRBJ2-1; D gene uncertain. V was shortened by 0 bases and J by 5 bases, with 9 bases between the two germline ends. Germline CDR1 is SGDLS and CDR2 is YYNGEE. The CDR3 has 14 amino acids. In DNA form, the CDR3 reads TGTGCCAGCAGCGTAGGAGGTAGCCACAATGAGCAGTTCTTC. Translation gives CASSVGGSHNEQFF.

The rearrangement links TRBV11-2 to TRBJ2-7; TRBD2 agrees at 11 bases. After removal of 0 bases from V and 6 bases from J, the junction contained 7 bases not matched to a gene. CDR1 is SGHAT and CDR2 is FQNNGV in the germline V gene. CDR3 length: 16 residues. The CDR3 sequence is CASSLEGSSGGFEQYF. CDR3 DNA: TGTGCCAGCAGCTTAGAGGGTTCTAGCGGGGGGTTCGAGCAGTACTTC.

The chain carries TRBV7-9 and TRBJ1-1, with 7 bases matching TRBD1. Germline CDR1 reads SEHNR; CDR2 reads FQNEAQ (reference sequence). The CDR3 consists of 13 residues. The V gene end was trimmed by 1 base and the J gene end by 9 bases; junction bases not matched to a gene: 5. CDR3 DNA: TGTGCCAGCAGCTTAGTAGGGACAGATAAAGCTTTCTTT. Its translation: CASSLVGTDKAFF.